The rows below give T cell receptor beta chains drawn from one sample of a study of T cell responses to AZD1222 COVID-19 vaccine. The repertoire was sequenced with immunoSEQ multiplex PCR; TCRdb's copy has only in-frame clones and lacks some. Here the sample spans about 110,000 clones, around 92% being singletons. The sequenced sample was peripheral blood, obtained on day 0 of AZD1222 vaccination. Receptors originate from an adult in good health. Each CDR3 is given with its conserved first and last residue. Each record gives: J gene, V gene, CDR3 protein.

>TRBJ1-5|TRBV2
CASRGPRGRENQPQHF
>TRBJ2-3|TRBV5-6
CASSPLSIAPDTQYF
>TRBJ2-7|TRBV2
CASSSTGTGAREQYF
>TRBJ1-5|TRBV2
CASSERSGGVVQPQHF
>TRBJ2-1|TRBV2
CASSGAAGLMVNEQFF
>TRBJ2-7|TRBV18
CASSPRQISTYEQYF
>TRBJ2-2|TRBV7-7
CASSLGPGPNTGELFF
>TRBJ2-7|TRBV19
CASSIGTAYEQYF
>TRBJ1-3|TRBV28
CASSNTPQGGGNTIYF
>TRBJ1-1|TRBV6-6
CASSGGSALGAFF
>TRBJ1-3|TRBV7-9
CASSFRSGGSGNTIYF
>TRBJ2-2|TRBV6-5
CASSHGTGELFF
>TRBJ2-2|TRBV28
CASKKGMNTGELFF
>TRBJ1-5|TRBV19
CASKIGISNQPQHF
>TRBJ1-1|TRBV19
CASSIAVRNTEAFF
>TRBJ1-4|TRBV28
CASSTRGREKLFF
>TRBJ2-1|TRBV3-1/TRBV3-2
CASSLVGAGMGNEQFF
>TRBJ2-7|TRBV12-3/TRBV12-4
CASSGPPNYEQYF
>TRBJ2-7|TRBV18
CASSPAGWSGEQYF
>TRBJ1-6|TRBV6-4
CASSDSGVESPLHF
>TRBJ2-4|TRBV19
CASTGLNIQYF
>TRBJ1-1|TRBV18
CASSPLGGGNTEAFF
>TRBJ1-5|TRBV27
CASSEQGAHQPQHF
>TRBJ2-1|TRBV24-1
CATSDFGQGRGNEQFF
>TRBJ2-2|TRBV2
CASRMSGRETGELFF
>TRBJ2-7|TRBV6-5
CASKSLGYEQYF
>TRBJ2-3|TRBV6-5
CATTPAGANTDTQYF
>TRBJ2-7|TRBV5-4
CASSLTSEQYF
>TRBJ1-4|TRBV18
CASSPPGTTNEKLFF
>TRBJ1-2|TRBV9
CASSEGSGFGYTF
>TRBJ2-3|TRBV7-6
CASSHGDTQYF
>TRBJ2-1|TRBV6-5
CASRDGAGEQFF
>TRBJ2-5|TRBV2
CASTQQNQETQYF
>TRBJ2-5|TRBV24-1
CATSDPTSRQETQYF
>TRBJ2-3|TRBV2
CASTPIAGAPGDTQYF
>TRBJ1-1|TRBV7-9
CASRKAPEAFF
>TRBJ2-2|TRBV3-1/TRBV3-2
CASSQGYGTGELFF
>TRBJ2-7|TRBV18
CASSPAGTGVFEQYF
>TRBJ1-2|TRBV7-2
CASSRPAKWNYGYTF
>TRBJ1-2|TRBV14
CASSTPFRVGENYGYTF
>TRBJ1-1|TRBV3-1/TRBV3-2
CASRHDGNTEAFF
>TRBJ2-3|TRBV2
CASRERTGGDTQYF
>TRBJ1-6|TRBV5-6
CASSRDLSYNSPLHF
>TRBJ2-1|TRBV5-8
CASSTGQTRGQQFF
>TRBJ1-2|TRBV6-1
CASSNHRDDYGYTF